Listed below are T cell receptor beta chains from one sample, sequenced in a study of OX40 agonist ivuxolimab in advanced cancers. This table comes from immunoSEQ multiplex PCR, and its TCRdb copy is limited to in-frame clones, with some not included. Among tens of thousands of clones listed, about four fifths were seen once. This specimen was CD4+ or CD8+ T cells sorted from blood, taken in a trial of the OX40 agonist ivuxolimab. These receptors all stem from an adult with an advanced solid tumor such as melanoma, head and neck, liver or kidney cancer. Each CDR3 is given with its conserved first and last residue. The D gene is left open where the match is weak. Rows may omit the clone size; those that give it use once, few, many or a size class.

J: TRBJ1-2
D: -
V: TRBV2
size: -
DNA: TGTGCCAGCAGTGAAACCCCTTCTAGAGGTGGCTACACCTTC
CDR3: CASSETPSRGGYTF

J: TRBJ1-2
D: -
V: TRBV21-1
size: -
DNA: TGTGCCAGCAGCAAAAGAGTCGGGGCCGGACAGTATACTAACTATGGCTACACCTTC
CDR3: CASSKRVGAGQYTNYGYTF

J: TRBJ2-7
D: -
V: TRBV19
size: -
DNA: TGTGCCAGTAAGTGGCAGGCTCAGTTAGGTGAGCAGTACTTC
CDR3: CASKWQAQLGEQYF

J: TRBJ1-1
D: TRBD1
V: TRBV10-3
size: few
DNA: TGTGCCATCAGTCCGGCGACAGGGGGAGCTTTCTTT
CDR3: CAISPATGGAFF

J: TRBJ2-5
D: -
V: TRBV19
size: -
DNA: TGTGCCAGTTCTGTCGGTCAGGTCGACCAAGAGACCCAGTACTTC
CDR3: CASSVGQVDQETQYF

J: TRBJ1-1
D: TRBD1
V: TRBV18
size: -
DNA: TGTGCCAGCTCACTGGACAGGACCTCGAACACTGAAGCTTTCTTT
CDR3: CASSLDRTSNTEAFF

J: TRBJ2-7
D: -
V: TRBV19
size: -
DNA: TGTGCCAGCGGTCGCGCCTACGAGCAGTACTTC
CDR3: CASGRAYEQYF

J: TRBJ1-1
D: -
V: TRBV7-3
size: -
DNA: TGTGCCAGCAGCTCAGGGACGGCGAACACTGAAGCTTTCTTT
CDR3: CASSSGTANTEAFF

J: TRBJ2-7
D: TRBD1
V: TRBV27
size: -
DNA: TGTGCCAGCAGCTTCGCCAGGGGGCTATCCTGCGAGCAGTACTTC
CDR3: CASSFARGLSCEQYF

J: TRBJ2-5
D: TRBD2
V: TRBV11-2
size: once
DNA: TGTGCCAGCAGCTTCTCACTAGCGGGGGGTGGAGAGACCCAGTACTTC
CDR3: CASSFSLAGGGETQYF

J: TRBJ2-7
D: -
V: TRBV19
size: -
DNA: TGTGCCAGTAGTGACAGTTATAACTACGAGCAGTACTTC
CDR3: CASSDSYNYEQYF

J: TRBJ2-7
D: TRBD1
V: TRBV15
size: -
DNA: TGTGCCACCAGCAGAGGAAACAGGGGAGAAGGCGAGCAGTACTTC
CDR3: CATSRGNRGEGEQYF

J: TRBJ2-3
D: TRBD2
V: TRBV7-2
size: -
DNA: TGTGCCAGCAGCTCCCTAGCGGGGGGCGGAGATACGCAGTATTTT
CDR3: CASSSLAGGGDTQYF

J: TRBJ2-7
D: -
V: TRBV2
size: -
DNA: TGTGCCAGCAGTGGGCCCTATCCCTACGAGCAGTACTTC
CDR3: CASSGPYPYEQYF

J: TRBJ1-1
D: -
V: TRBV19
size: -
DNA: TGTGCCAGTAGTGGGGCTCTGAGGGGCACTGAAGCTTTCTTT
CDR3: CASSGALRGTEAFF

J: TRBJ2-5
D: TRBD1
V: TRBV5-1
size: -
DNA: TGCGCCAGCAGCTTCCTACAGGGGAAACAAGAGACCCAGTACTTC
CDR3: CASSFLQGKQETQYF

J: TRBJ2-7
D: -
V: TRBV19
size: -
DNA: TGTGCCAGTAGTCCACCTTGGGGGAGTGAGGACTACGAGCAGTACTTC
CDR3: CASSPPWGSEDYEQYF

J: TRBJ2-1
D: TRBD1
V: TRBV2
size: -
DNA: TGTGCCAGCAATTCCGAAGGACAGGGGGCGCATAAGAAGTTCTTC
CDR3: CASNSEGQGAHKKFF

J: TRBJ2-7
D: TRBD2
V: TRBV5-8
size: -
DNA: TGTGCCAGCAGCTTGGTAGCGGGGGCCTCCTACGAGCAGTACTTC
CDR3: CASSLVAGASYEQYF

J: TRBJ2-7
D: -
V: TRBV16
size: -
DNA: TGTGCCAGCAGCCAATCGTCACAGGTTGGCGAGCAGTACTTC
CDR3: CASSQSSQVGEQYF

J: TRBJ2-5
D: -
V: TRBV6-5
size: -
DNA: TGTGCCAGCAGTTATGGCCCCCGGACGGAGACCCAGTACTTC
CDR3: CASSYGPRTETQYF

J: TRBJ1-6
D: -
V: TRBV5-1
size: -
DNA: TGCGCCAGCAGCCTGGGGGCGGCGGTTGGTTCACCCCTCCACTTT
CDR3: CASSLGAAVGSPLHF

J: TRBJ2-2
D: TRBD1
V: TRBV7-2
size: -
DNA: TGTGCCAGCAGCAAAAAACAGGGGGCGGCCGGGGAGCTGTTTTTT
CDR3: CASSKKQGAAGELFF

J: TRBJ2-1
D: TRBD2
V: TRBV6-1
size: -
DNA: TGTGCCAGCGCTGAACCGGGGGGTGAGCAGTTCTTC
CDR3: CASAEPGGEQFF

J: TRBJ1-1
D: -
V: TRBV18
size: -
DNA: TGTGCCAGCTCACCTTTCGGAAGCACTGAAGCTTTCTTT
CDR3: CASSPFGSTEAFF

J: TRBJ2-5
D: -
V: TRBV18
size: -
DNA: TGTGCCAGCTCACCATCGGCCCAACAAGAGACCCAGTACTTC
CDR3: CASSPSAQQETQYF

J: TRBJ2-7
D: -
V: TRBV7-2
size: -
DNA: TGTGCCAGCAGCTCCTCCCTGGGGACTGGGGTCTGGGAGCAGTACTTC
CDR3: CASSSSLGTGVWEQYF

J: TRBJ2-5
D: -
V: TRBV7-7
size: -
DNA: TGTGCTAGCAGCACCGACAGACAAGAGACCCAGTACTTC
CDR3: CASSTDRQETQYF

J: TRBJ1-2
D: -
V: TRBV5-8
size: once
DNA: TGTGCCAGCAGCTTCGGTGGCTACACCTTC
CDR3: CASSFGGYTF

J: TRBJ2-3
D: TRBD2
V: TRBV5-1
size: once
DNA: TGCGCCAGCAGCTTGGGACGGGGGGGCACAGATACGCAGTATTTT
CDR3: CASSLGRGGTDTQYF

J: TRBJ2-7
D: -
V: TRBV5-1
size: -
DNA: TGCGCCAGCAGCCCGGTTCCTTCGAACGAGCAGTACTTC
CDR3: CASSPVPSNEQYF

J: TRBJ2-7
D: TRBD2
V: TRBV14
size: -
DNA: TGTGCCAGCAGCCGGGCCCGGTCTTCCGGGACTAGCGGGGGCCCAACTCTCTACGAGCAGTACTTC
CDR3: CASSRARSSGTSGGPTLYEQYF

J: TRBJ2-3
D: TRBD2
V: TRBV4-2
size: -
DNA: TGTGCCAGCAGCCAAGATGGGGGTAGCGGGGTTAGCACAGATACGCAGTATTTT
CDR3: CASSQDGGSGVSTDTQYF

J: TRBJ1-2
D: TRBD1
V: TRBV5-1
size: -
DNA: TGCGCCAGCAGCCCGGACAGGGAGTACACCTTC
CDR3: CASSPDREYTF

J: TRBJ2-1
D: TRBD1
V: TRBV6-1
size: -
DNA: TGTGCCAGCAGTGGGCCAGGGGGCCCCTTAAACAATGAGCAGTTCTTC
CDR3: CASSGPGGPLNNEQFF

J: TRBJ1-5
D: TRBD1
V: TRBV5-1
size: -
DNA: TGCGCCAGCAGCTTACAGGGGAATAGCAATCAGCCCCAGCATTTT
CDR3: CASSLQGNSNQPQHF

J: TRBJ2-5
D: -
V: TRBV5-4
size: -
DNA: TGTGCCAGCAGCCAGCCGCACGGACAGGGAGGGGAGACCCAGTACTTC
CDR3: CASSQPHGQGGETQYF

J: TRBJ1-3
D: TRBD1
V: TRBV5-1
size: medium-sized
DNA: TGCGCCAGCAGCTCACAGGGGTCTGGAAACACCATATATTTT
CDR3: CASSSQGSGNTIYF

J: TRBJ1-3
D: -
V: TRBV29-1
size: -
DNA: TGCAGCGTCGAAGGTGGAAACACCATATATTTT
CDR3: CSVEGGNTIYF

J: TRBJ2-7
D: -
V: TRBV5-1
size: -
DNA: TGCGCCAGCAGCTTGGCCGGTACTCGCTCCTACGAGCAGTACTTC
CDR3: CASSLAGTRSYEQYF

J: TRBJ2-1
D: TRBD1
V: TRBV28
size: -
DNA: TGTGCCAGCAGTTTGACAGGGGGTTCGTGGAATGAGCAGTTCTTC
CDR3: CASSLTGGSWNEQFF

J: TRBJ2-3
D: TRBD1
V: TRBV7-9
size: -
DNA: TGTGCCAGCAGCCAGGGGGCCCACACAGATACGCAGTATTTT
CDR3: CASSQGAHTDTQYF

J: TRBJ2-1
D: -
V: TRBV19
size: -
DNA: TGTGCCAGTAGTATCATCCAGCGGGCGGCGGCCCTCAATGAGCAGTTCTTC
CDR3: CASSIIQRAAALNEQFF

J: TRBJ2-1
D: -
V: TRBV28
size: few
DNA: TGTGCCAGCAGCCTACCTCTCCGGGGTTACAATGAGCAGTTCTTC
CDR3: CASSLPLRGYNEQFF

J: TRBJ1-1
D: TRBD1
V: TRBV25-1
size: -
DNA: TGTGCCAGCAGGTGGACAGGGAAGGACACTGAAGCTTTCTTT
CDR3: CASRWTGKDTEAFF

J: TRBJ1-1
D: -
V: TRBV18
size: -
DNA: TGTGCCAGCTCGACTAAACAGGGCGGTGAAGCTTTCTTT
CDR3: CASSTKQGGEAFF

J: TRBJ1-2
D: TRBD1
V: TRBV6-1
size: -
DNA: TGTGCCAGCAGTGAAGCCGGGGGACAGGGTGGAGGCTACACCTTC
CDR3: CASSEAGGQGGGYTF